The rows below give T cell receptor beta chains drawn from one sample of a study of blood T cell repertoires in COVID-19. The repertoire was sequenced with immunoSEQ multiplex PCR; TCRdb's copy has only in-frame clones and lacks some. The data show around 59,000 clones, 78% seen once. The sample taken for sequencing was peripheral blood. The receptor source for this set is a man at least 80 years old with acute or convalescent COVID-19. Both conserved end residues are trimmed from each CDR3. The order of the fields is D gene, V gene, CDR3 protein. The D gene is left open where the match is weak.

D gene: TRBD2; V gene: TRBV9; CDR3 protein: ASSVVAGAYNEQF
D gene: TRBD1; V gene: TRBV6-5; CDR3 protein: ASGSTGGPSYGYT
D gene: NA; V gene: TRBV11-3; CDR3 protein: ASSLDASQSTDTQY
D gene: NA; V gene: TRBV11-2; CDR3 protein: ASSPPRGGSSYNSPLH
D gene: NA; V gene: TRBV21-1; CDR3 protein: ASSRVGDAGSANYGYT
D gene: TRBD2; V gene: TRBV10-3; CDR3 protein: ASQRGGSSDTQY
D gene: NA; V gene: TRBV5-1; CDR3 protein: ASSTFSGNTIY
D gene: TRBD1; V gene: TRBV3-1/TRBV3-2; CDR3 protein: ASSPRDRGTDTQY
D gene: TRBD1; V gene: TRBV5-6; CDR3 protein: ASSLQGMNYGYT
D gene: TRBD1; V gene: TRBV30; CDR3 protein: AWSQPTGVNSPLH
D gene: TRBD1; V gene: TRBV4-2; CDR3 protein: ASSQDWVRTGLSGNTIY
D gene: TRBD2; V gene: TRBV18; CDR3 protein: ASSRGTSGLKTQY
D gene: TRBD1; V gene: TRBV18; CDR3 protein: ASSEQGASGYT
D gene: TRBD1; V gene: TRBV11-2; CDR3 protein: ASSLARRRQGAGEQY
D gene: TRBD2; V gene: TRBV4-1; CDR3 protein: ASSQDATGGPDEQY
D gene: TRBD1; V gene: TRBV28; CDR3 protein: ASTLNRAGGYEQY
D gene: NA; V gene: TRBV5-1; CDR3 protein: ASSLTNPGYTEAF
D gene: TRBD1; V gene: TRBV5-1; CDR3 protein: ASSLSRGQGTEAF
D gene: NA; V gene: TRBV4-1; CDR3 protein: ASSQDGGNEQY
D gene: NA; V gene: TRBV18; CDR3 protein: ASSPIPSFVAPLH